The subject of this entry is one TCR beta chain. There is no known antigen for this receptor. Qualities for individual bases were not recorded, and no much larger clone is one base off. The treatment or condition label, as the study defines it: oral pan-JAK inhibitor, 5-10 mg twice daily. Peripheral blood and lesional scalp punch biopsies were obtained from patients with alopecia areata. PBMCs were separated by density centrifugation and stained for CD3, CD4 and CD8, after which CD4+ and CD8+ T cells were sorted on a FACSAria. Library preparation was by the immunoSEQ multiplex PCR assay. RNA was extracted from all samples and reverse transcribed into cDNA, which served as template for TCR sequencing. SuperScript III was used to make first-strand cDNA, primed with a 2:1 mix of oligo-dT and random hexamers. A synthetic immune receptor repertoire was used to gauge amplification bias, and whatever bias remained was removed computationally. The authors' analysis ran thus. After raw reads were preprocessed to remove errors, the CDR3 was defined following IMGT conventions as running from the conserved cysteine to phenylalanine. Clonality was calculated as 1 minus Shannon entropy normalized by log2 of the number of productive unique TCRs. Whether scalp clones were CD4 or CD8 was inferred by matching scalp TCRbeta sequences against CD4 and CD8 repertoires sorted from blood. The table comes from immuneACCESS by way of TCRdb, which keeps in-frame sequences with V and J called. Part of the clones is missing from these tables; in studies checked, under half for an unresolved V gene and the rest for unknown reasons. The D gene and trimming were derived from the DNA, and the V and J assignments and clone size from that table. In all, the sample holds 100,000 or so clones, and 50% to 60% of those were seen once. The leading ten clones occupy roughly 15% of the sample.

The data are from a study of CD8+ T cells in alopecia areata (dated by TCRdb to the late 2010s). Study-wide context: Treated patients were enrolled in an open-label pilot trial of oral tofacitinib, 5 to 10 mg twice daily, for moderate-to-severe alopecia areata. Patients received tofacitinib for 6 to 18 months and were then followed off drug for 6 months to check for delayed response and recurrence. For the treated patients, the SALT score, which quantifies what percentage of scalp surface area is affected, served as the measure of disease severity. In both human patients and the C3H/HeJ mouse model, the study applied high-throughput TCRbeta sequencing to look at T cell clonal expansion in alopecia areata. In humans, TCRbeta sequencing was performed on scalp tissue and on sorted CD4+ and CD8+ peripheral blood T cells from healthy controls and from patients with patchy or totalis/universalis alopecia areata. Biopsies were taken from tofacitinib-treated patients at baseline and again at 4 and 24 weeks into treatment, and several of those patients also had a later scalp biopsy. Scalp clonality was compared across normal scalp (n=4), patchy alopecia areata scalp (n=8), and alopecia totalis/universalis scalp (n=8). The RNA source kit depended on sample type: the PAXgene miRNA kit for fixed scalp, the miRNeasy kit for PBMCs, and the RNeasy kit for mouse skin. TCRbeta CDR3 regions were amplified by immunoSEQ multiplex PCR using 35 Vbeta forward and 13 Jbeta reverse primers. Results and caveats for the whole study, not just this receptor: Scalp clonality and the number of expanded CD8+ clones among the top 100 scalp clones were significantly decreased by tofacitinib. During tofacitinib treatment, many expanded lesional clones remained in scalp and blood, and this persistence may partly explain relapse after treatment is stopped. Unlike mouse skin, which is dominated by gammadelta T cells, normal human skin has resident alphabeta T cells that are also sequenced, and this complicates analysis of the scalp TCR repertoire. Compared with normal scalp, lesional scalp, particularly in alopecia totalis/universalis, had higher clonality and more expanded CD8+ clones, which suggests antigenic drive. Shared TCR sequences between patients were less evident than in mice, which may be partly attributable to HLA diversity in the patient population. Because the treated cohort was small and included a single nonresponder, larger studies are needed to assess links between baseline CD8+ expansion and response.

The sequence was collected from a human donor with alopecia areata. Material: CD8+ T cells sorted from blood, obtained at approximately week 56, from a patient treated with tofacitinib.

The CDR3 is CASSESFWDTQYF. At the DNA level, the sequence is TGCGCCAGCAGTGAGTCCTTCTGGGATACGCAGTATTTT. In this chain, TRBV10-2 is recombined with TRBJ2-3; no D gene can be assigned with confidence. V is pared back by 0 bases and J by 6 bases, with 7 bases lying between the germline termini. The CDR3 goes from the cysteine to the phenylalanine over 13 residues. The DNA shown is the 39-base CDR3, in frame from base 1. The CDR1 and CDR2 encoded by the germline V gene are WSHSY and SAAADI.